The T cell receptor (beta chain) under discussion was sequenced for a study of graft-versus-host responses after intestinal transplantation (TCRdb year 2021). A note on the overall study: Recipients received multivisceral, liver-intestinal, or isolated intestinal transplants. Alloreactive clones were identified by sequencing pre-transplant mixed lymphocyte reaction products and comparing them with unstimulated pre-transplant donor and recipient T cells. After intestinal transplantation, graft-versus-host and host-versus-graft alloreactive T cell clones in the graft, circulation and bone marrow were tracked using bulk TCR-beta CDR3 sequencing. Every recipient was given anti-thymocyte globulin induction, followed by roughly 3 years of maintenance tacrolimus and steroids. Samples from a few later patients were sequenced in-house on an Illumina MiSeq with MiXCR processing rather than by the commercial service. The cohort enrolled 20 to 30 intestinal transplant recipients, one of whom was a retransplant, and a few patients without pretransplant specimens were excluded. Donor T cell macrochimerism was defined as a peak of at least 4% donor T cells among recipient peripheral blood mononuclear cells.

What the authors observed across the whole study: High GvH to HvG T cell clonal ratios were observed in the allografts of patients with donor T cell macrochimerism. Peak levels of circulating GvH clones were associated with declines in HvG clones early after transplant. GvH clones were detected in recipient bone marrow, and some of these GvH clones were observed earlier in ileal mucosa or blood, consistent with an intestinal mucosal origin. The conclusions were limited by the relatively low number and heterogeneity of the intestinal transplant patients.

A distance of 20 bases separates the germline ends of V and J, which lose 8 bases and 7 bases respectively. The CDR3 runs 14 amino acids, cysteine and phenylalanine included. Only the CDR3 DNA is retained, 42 bases long and in frame from the first base. CDR1 and CDR2 are read off the germline V gene as MNHEY and SVGAGI. Dithiothreitol, EDTA incubations and collagenase D digestion were used to isolate intraepithelial and lamina propria lymphocytes from graft specimens. Bulk TCR-beta sequencing was performed on serial intestinal graft biopsy specimens collected as late as 600 days after transplant. Comments on this clone: The target of this receptor is not known. The sample holds no much larger clone one base away, and base qualities are not on file. The sample holds other DNA sequences that translate to the same CDR3.

Library preparation employed the immunoSEQ multiplex PCR assay. Adaptive Biotechnologies carried out high-throughput TCR-beta CDR3 sequencing of genomic DNA for most patients. The published analysis was carried out like this. TCR sequencing data were retrieved from Adaptive's ImmunoSEQ software for 18 patients, whereas three other patients were processed with MiXCR and VDJtools. CDR3 nucleotide sequences shared between donor and recipient were removed because their origin could not be assigned. To be classed as alloreactive, a clone needed at least 2-fold expansion over unstimulated cells and a minimum CFSE-low frequency of 0.002% (template counts) or 0.001% (read counts). A clone was considered mappable if detected in the sequenced pre-transplant spleen, lymph node, or MLR CFSE-low populations of the donor or recipient. Cumulative frequency of alloreactive clones was calculated as a percentage of all sequences weighted by copy number. TCRdb obtained this table from immuneACCESS and retained in-frame rearrangements with V and J assigned. These tables miss some clones; where compared with another copy, unresolved V genes account for less than half of the shortfall, and the remainder is unexplained. That table supplies the V and J calls and clone size; D and trimming were determined from the DNA. This sample lists approximately 5,700 clones; roughly 80% were detected once. Of the sample, around 6.5% falls within the top ten clones.

This clonotype was obtained from a human patient who received an intestinal transplant, so some T cells may come from the graft donor. This chain is built from TRBV6-5 and TRBJ1-2, and the D gene may be TRBD1, 6 bases matching. The material was ileum tissue, obtained approximately 220 days after intestinal transplant. The CDR3 protein is CASASGGKGVGYTF. In nucleotides, the sequence is TGTGCCAGCGCCTCGGGGGGGAAGGGGGTTGGCTACACCTTC.